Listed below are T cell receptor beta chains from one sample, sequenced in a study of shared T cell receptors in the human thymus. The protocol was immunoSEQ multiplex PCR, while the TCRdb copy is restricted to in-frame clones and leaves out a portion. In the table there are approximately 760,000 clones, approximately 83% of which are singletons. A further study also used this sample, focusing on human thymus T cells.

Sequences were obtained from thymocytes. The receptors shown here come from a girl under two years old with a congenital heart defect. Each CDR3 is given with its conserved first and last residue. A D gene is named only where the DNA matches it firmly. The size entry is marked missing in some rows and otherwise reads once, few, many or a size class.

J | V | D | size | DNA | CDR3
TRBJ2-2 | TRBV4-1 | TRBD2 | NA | TGCGCCAGCAGCCATCCGGGACTAGCGGGGGCCTACACCGGGGAGCTGTTTTTT | CASSHPGLAGAYTGELFF
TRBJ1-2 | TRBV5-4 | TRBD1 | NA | TGTGCCAGCAGCTTGGGACAGGGCAATGGCTACACCTTC | CASSLGQGNGYTF
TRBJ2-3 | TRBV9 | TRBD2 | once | TGTGCCAGCAGCGTTCGACTAGCGGGGGGCACAGATACGCAGTATTTT | CASSVRLAGGTDTQYF
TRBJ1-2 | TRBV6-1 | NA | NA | TGTGCCGCAGGAACCCTAAATGGCTACACCTTC | CAAGTLNGYTF
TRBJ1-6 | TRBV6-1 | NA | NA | TGTGCCAGCAGTGCACAGGGTTTAAGGAAAGATCATTCTTCACCCCTCCACTTT | CASSAQGLRKDHSSPLHF
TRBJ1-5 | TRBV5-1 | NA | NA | TGCGCCAGCAGCTTGTCGGGGGAAGGGCCCCAGCATTTT | CASSLSGEGPQHF
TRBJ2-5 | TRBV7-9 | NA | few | TGTGCCAGCAGCCTTACTATCTACGAGACCCAGTACTTC | CASSLTIYETQYF
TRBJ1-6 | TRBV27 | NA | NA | TGTGCCAGCAGTTTACGGGAGGGAGGGGGTTCACCCCTCCACTTT | CASSLREGGGSPLHF
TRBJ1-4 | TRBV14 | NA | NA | TGTGCCAGCAGCCCCTCCTCCAGGACGGAGAAGGGAGTAGCTAATGAAAAACTGTTTTTT | CASSPSSRTEKGVANEKLFF
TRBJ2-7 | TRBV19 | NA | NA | TGTGCCAGTAGTATAGGGGCAGGGGACCATACCTACGAGCAGTACTTC | CASSIGAGDHTYEQYF
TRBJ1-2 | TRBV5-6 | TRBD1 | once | TGTGCCAGCAGCAAGGGACAGGGAGAGTATGGCTACACCTTC | CASSKGQGEYGYTF
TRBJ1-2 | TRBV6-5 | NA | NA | TGTGCCAGCAGTTCCAGACTCAGACAGTTCAACTATGGCTACACCTTC | CASSSRLRQFNYGYTF
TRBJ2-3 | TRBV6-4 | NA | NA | TGTGCCCCGAGGGCCATAGGGGGGGGCTCCGGCCGCACAGATACGCAGTATTTT | CAPRAIGGGSGRTDTQYF
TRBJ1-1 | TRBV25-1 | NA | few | TGTGCCAGCAGTGAATACTCGGGGGGGACTGAAGCTTTCTTT | CASSEYSGGTEAFF
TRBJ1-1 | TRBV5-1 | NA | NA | TGCGCCAGCAGCTTTAGCGGCAACACTGAAGCTTTCTTT | CASSFSGNTEAFF
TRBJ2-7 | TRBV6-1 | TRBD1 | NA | TGTGCCAGCGGGGGCCGCAGGACAGGGATCTACGAGCAGTACTTC | CASGGRRTGIYEQYF
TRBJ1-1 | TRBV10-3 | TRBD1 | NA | TGTGCCATCAGTAACCTCTTATTACGATGGACAGGTTGGACTGAAGCTTTCTTT | CAISNLLLRWTGWTEAFF
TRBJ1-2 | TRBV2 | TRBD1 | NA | TGTGCCAGTAAAGACAGGGACACCAACCAAACACATGGCTACACCTTC | CASKDRDTNQTHGYTF
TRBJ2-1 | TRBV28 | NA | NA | TGTGCCAGCAGTTTTTACAGGGTACGGACCGATGAGCAGTTCTTC | CASSFYRVRTDEQFF
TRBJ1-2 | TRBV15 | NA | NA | TGTGCCACCAGCAGAGATGAGGATGGGGGGGGATCTCTTATGGCTGCTATTGATGGCTACACCTTC | CATSRDEDGGGSLMAAIDGYTF